The 5 T cell receptor beta chains below all came from one sample that was sequenced in a study of radiation and T cells in renal cell carcinoma. Sequencing used immunoSEQ multiplex PCR; TCRdb keeps in-frame clones, though not all of them. The data hold 140,000 to 150,000 clones, with roughly 90% observed a single time. Time point denoted: blood 4 weeks post-SBRT, at nephrectomy. Treatment described: 15 Gy SBRT to primary tumor, nephrectomy 4 weeks later. The specimen was blood, collected from a patient whose treatment included radiotherapy and nephrectomy. These receptors were taken from a woman between 50 and 59 years old with renal cell carcinoma.

The gene calls are TRBV5-1 and TRBJ1-3; maybe TRBD1 (6 bases). Germline CDR1 reads SGHRS; CDR2 reads YFSETQ. Trimming shortened V by 4 bases and J by 3 bases, and 14 bases separated the two germline ends. This CDR3 comprises 15 residues. The CDR3 DNA sequence: TGCGCCAGCAGCCCAGAAAGGGGGGTTGGAAACACCATATATTTT. Its translation is CASSPERGVGNTIYF. The complete variable domain, with remaining parts taken from reference TRBV5-1 and TRBJ1-3, reads KAGVTQTPRYLIKTRGQQVTLSCSPISGHRSVSWYQQTPGQGLQFLFEYFSETQRNKGNFPGRFSGRQFSNSRSEMNVSTLELGDSALYLCASSPERGVGNTIYFGEGSWLTVV.

This clone was detected once. The chain links TRBV7-3 to TRBJ2-1; 8 nucleotides agree with TRBD1. The CDR3 extends over 15 amino acids. The germline gives CDR1 SGHTA, CDR2 FQGTGA. J lost 9 bases, V lost 5 bases, and 12 bases had no gene match. CDR3 nucleotides: TGTGCCAGCAGCCAGAAGCTGGACAGGGAAGGTGAGCAGTTCTTC. Translated: CASSQKLDREGEQFF.

V gene TRBV9 combines with J gene TRBJ2-3; the D is unclear. This CDR3 is 14 amino acids long. Germline V gene lookup returns CDR1 SGDLS and CDR2 YYNGEE. V lost 0 bases and J 5 bases, leaving 10 bases between the germline ends. In DNA, the CDR3 is TGTGCCAGCAGCGTAGGAACCATAGGAGATACGCAGTATTTT. Translating gives CASSVGTIGDTQYF.

The V call is TRBV14, the J call TRBJ2-3, with D unresolved. Germline V gene sequence: CDR1 SGHDN, CDR2 FVKESK. This CDR3 region has 13 residues. V gave up 1 base and J gave up 6 bases, with 8 bases separating them. This chain's CDR3 is CASSQVPPDTQYF. The CDR3 DNA follows: TGTGCCAGCAGCCAAGTCCCCCCGGATACGCAGTATTTT.

This clone has a count of ten or more. CDR3 in DNA: TGTGCCAGCAGCTCGACAGTTGGGGGCTACACCTTC. It codes for CASSSTVGGYTF. The V call is TRBV5-4, the J call TRBJ1-2; perhaps TRBD1 as D (5 bases). CDR1 is SGHNT, CDR2 YYREEE, per germline (reference sequence). The length of the CDR3 is 12 residues. The V gene lost 3 bases and the J gene lost 8 bases, with 11 bases spanning the gap.